The sequence of this T cell receptor beta chain was determined in a study of shared clonotypes between healthy human individuals. Germline V CDR1 and CDR2: KGHSH, LQKENI. The CDR3 extends over 15 amino acids. J was trimmed by 6 bases and V by 2 bases; bases with no gene match: 6. Study-level results: Investigators expected sequencing depth to affect clonotype sharing among donors. A small donor pool kept down the genetic and exposure-history diversity that was represented.

Assay: immunoSEQ multiplex PCR; the TCRdb copy retains only in-frame clones and omits some. The sample comprises roughly 1,500,000 clones, 95% to 99% of which are singletons, and 0.45% rests with the top ten. A word on this clone: Its target is unknown.

Sequencing was performed on naive CD4+ T cells sorted from blood. The subset: CD45RA+ positively selected. The TCR originated in a man aged 25 to 40 in good health. The chain links TRBV18 to TRBJ2-7, with 11 bases identical to TRBD1. CDR3 loop: CASSPKGTGGREQYF. The CDR3 DNA follows: TGTGCCAGCTCACCAAAGGGGACAGGGGGGCGCGAGCAGTACTTC.